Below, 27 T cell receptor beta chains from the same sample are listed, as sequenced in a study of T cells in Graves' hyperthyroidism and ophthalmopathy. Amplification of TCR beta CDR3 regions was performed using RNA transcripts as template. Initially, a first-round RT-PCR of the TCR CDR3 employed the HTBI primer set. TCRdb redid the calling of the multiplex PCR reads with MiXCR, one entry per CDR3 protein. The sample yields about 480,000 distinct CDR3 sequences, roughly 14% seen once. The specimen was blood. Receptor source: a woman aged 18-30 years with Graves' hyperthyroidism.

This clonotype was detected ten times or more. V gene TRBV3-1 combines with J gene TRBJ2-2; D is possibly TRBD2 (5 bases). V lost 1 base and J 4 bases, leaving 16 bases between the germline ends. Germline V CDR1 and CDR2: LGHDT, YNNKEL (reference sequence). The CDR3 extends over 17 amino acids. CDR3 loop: CASSQVPAQEATGELFF. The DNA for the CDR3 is TGTGCCAGCAGCCAAGTCCCCGCCCAGGAGGCCACCGGGGAGCTGTTTTTT.

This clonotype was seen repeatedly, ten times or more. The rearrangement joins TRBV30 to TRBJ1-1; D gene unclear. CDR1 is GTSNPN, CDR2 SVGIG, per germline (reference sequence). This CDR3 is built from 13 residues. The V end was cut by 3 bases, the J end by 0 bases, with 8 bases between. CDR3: CAWSPTLNTEAFF. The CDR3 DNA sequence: TGTGCCTGGAGCCCGACACTGAACACTGAAGCTTTCTTT.

The CDR3 DNA sequence: TGTGCCAGCAGCTTAGCCCGGGGACTAGCGGTCCTTCAAGGGTATGAGACCCAGTACTTC. Encoded protein: CASSLARGLAVLQGYETQYF. The J gene is TRBJ2-5, the V gene TRBV7-8, with TRBD2 matching 11 bases. Germline V lookup: CDR1 SGHVS, CDR2 FQNEAQ. CDR3 length equals 20 residues. The junction had 17 bases not matched to a gene; V was cut back by 0 bases and J by 5 bases.

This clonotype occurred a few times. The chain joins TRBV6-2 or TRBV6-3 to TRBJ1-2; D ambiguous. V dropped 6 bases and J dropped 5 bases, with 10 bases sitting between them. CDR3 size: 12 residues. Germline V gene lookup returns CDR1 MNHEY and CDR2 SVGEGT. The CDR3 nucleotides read TGTGCCAGCAGGGACTTAATTTATGGCTACACCTTC. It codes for CASRDLIYGYTF.

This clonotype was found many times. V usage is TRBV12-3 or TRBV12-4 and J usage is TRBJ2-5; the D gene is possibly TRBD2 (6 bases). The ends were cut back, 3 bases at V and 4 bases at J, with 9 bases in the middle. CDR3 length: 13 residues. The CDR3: CASSFRRGETQYF. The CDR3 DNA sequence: TGTGCCAGCAGTTTCAGGCGGGGAGAGACCCAGTACTTC.

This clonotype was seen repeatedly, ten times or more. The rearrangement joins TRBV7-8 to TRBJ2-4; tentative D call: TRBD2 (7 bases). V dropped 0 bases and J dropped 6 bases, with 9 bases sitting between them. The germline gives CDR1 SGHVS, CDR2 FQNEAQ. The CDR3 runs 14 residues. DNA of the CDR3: TGTGCCAGCAGCTTAGCGGGAGGGGGAAACATTCAGTACTTC. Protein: CASSLAGGGNIQYF.

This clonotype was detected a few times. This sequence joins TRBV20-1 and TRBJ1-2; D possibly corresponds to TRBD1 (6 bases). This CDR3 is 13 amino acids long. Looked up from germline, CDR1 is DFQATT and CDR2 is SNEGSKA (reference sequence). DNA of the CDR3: TGCAGCGTTGTAGGAGGGGGAGATTATGGCTACACCTTC. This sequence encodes CSVVGGGDYGYTF.

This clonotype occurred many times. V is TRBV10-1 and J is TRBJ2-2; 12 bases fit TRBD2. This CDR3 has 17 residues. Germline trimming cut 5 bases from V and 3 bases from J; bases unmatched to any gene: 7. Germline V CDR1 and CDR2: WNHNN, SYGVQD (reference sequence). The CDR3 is CASSPGLAGSDTGELFF. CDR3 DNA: TGCGCCAGCAGTCCTGGACTAGCGGGATCTGACACCGGGGAGCTGTTTTTT.

The CDR3 DNA reads as TGTGCCAGCAGCCAAGGTCTGGGCAGGGCTGACACTGAAGCTTTCTTT. This codes for CASSQGLGRADTEAFF. The chain is built from TRBV14 and TRBJ1-1; tentatively, D is TRBD1 (5 bases). The CDR3 has 16 residues. The V end was cut by 1 base, the J end by 3 bases, with 15 bases between. Germline V gene lookup returns CDR1 SGHDN and CDR2 FVKESK.

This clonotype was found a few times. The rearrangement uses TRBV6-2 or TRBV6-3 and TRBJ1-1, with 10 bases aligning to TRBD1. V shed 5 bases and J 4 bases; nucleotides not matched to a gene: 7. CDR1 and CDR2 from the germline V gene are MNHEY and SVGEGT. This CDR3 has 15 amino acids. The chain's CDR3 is CASSHPGQGTTEAFF. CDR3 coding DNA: TGTGCCAGCAGTCACCCGGGACAGGGGACCACTGAAGCTTTCTTT.

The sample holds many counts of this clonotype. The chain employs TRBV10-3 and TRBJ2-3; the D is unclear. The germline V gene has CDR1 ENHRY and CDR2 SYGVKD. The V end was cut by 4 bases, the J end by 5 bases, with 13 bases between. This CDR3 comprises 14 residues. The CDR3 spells CAISVVRPGDTQYF. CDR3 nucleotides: TGTGCCATCAGTGTGGTTCGACCCGGAGATACGCAGTATTTT.

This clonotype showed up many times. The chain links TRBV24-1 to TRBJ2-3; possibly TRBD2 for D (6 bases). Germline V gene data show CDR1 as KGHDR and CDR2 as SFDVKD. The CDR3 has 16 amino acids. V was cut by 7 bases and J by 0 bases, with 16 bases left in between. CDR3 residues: CATSGPAAGSTDTQYF. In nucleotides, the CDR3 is TGTGCCACCAGCGGGCCCGCGGCGGGAAGCACAGATACGCAGTATTTT.

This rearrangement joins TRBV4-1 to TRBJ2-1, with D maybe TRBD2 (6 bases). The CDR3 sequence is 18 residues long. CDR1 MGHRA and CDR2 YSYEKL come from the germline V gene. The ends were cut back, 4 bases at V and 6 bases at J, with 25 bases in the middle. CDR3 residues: CASSPRGSGSGRGNEQFF. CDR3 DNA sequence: TGCGCCAGCAGCCCAAGGGGTAGCGGCTCCGGAAGGGGCAATGAGCAGTTCTTC.

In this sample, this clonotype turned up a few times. DNA of the CDR3: TGTGCCAGTAGTAGAGCGGGAGGGCCAGATACGCAGTATTTT. It codes for CASSRAGGPDTQYF. The chain employs TRBV19 and TRBJ2-3; 10 bases are a match to TRBD2. Germline V gene data show CDR1 as LNHDA and CDR2 as SQIVND (reference sequence). The ends lost 4 bases at V and 4 bases at J; junction bases unmatched: 2. The CDR3 is 14 amino acids.

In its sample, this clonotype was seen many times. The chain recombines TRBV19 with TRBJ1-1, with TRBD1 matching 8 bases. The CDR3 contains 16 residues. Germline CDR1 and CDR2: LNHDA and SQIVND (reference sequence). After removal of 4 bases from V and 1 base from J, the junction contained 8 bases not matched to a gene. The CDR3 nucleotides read TGTGCCAGTAGTACCCGCGGAGACAGGGGGAACACTGAAGCTTTCTTT. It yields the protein CASSTRGDRGNTEAFF.

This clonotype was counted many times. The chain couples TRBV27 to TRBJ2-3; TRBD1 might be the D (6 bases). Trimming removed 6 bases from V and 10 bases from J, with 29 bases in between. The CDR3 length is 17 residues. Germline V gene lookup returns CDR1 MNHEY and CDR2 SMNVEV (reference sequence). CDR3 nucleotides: TGTGCCAGCAGCCAAAGTTCAGTTATACAGGGAGCAGGTGCGCAGTATTTT. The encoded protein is CASSQSSVIQGAGAQYF.

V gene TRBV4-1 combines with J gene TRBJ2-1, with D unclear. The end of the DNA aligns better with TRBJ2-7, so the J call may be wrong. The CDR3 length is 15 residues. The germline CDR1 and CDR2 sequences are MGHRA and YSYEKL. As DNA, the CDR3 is TGCGCCAGCAGCCAAGCGGGCAGCCGCTACAATGAGCAGTACTTC. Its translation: CASSQAGSRYNEQYF.

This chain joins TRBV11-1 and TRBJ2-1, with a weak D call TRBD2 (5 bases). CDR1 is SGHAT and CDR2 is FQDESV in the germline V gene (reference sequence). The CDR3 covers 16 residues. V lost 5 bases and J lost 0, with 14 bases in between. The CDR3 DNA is TGTGCCAGCAGCGGGGTAGCGCCGAGCTCCTACAATGAGCAGTTCTTC. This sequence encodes CASSGVAPSSYNEQFF.

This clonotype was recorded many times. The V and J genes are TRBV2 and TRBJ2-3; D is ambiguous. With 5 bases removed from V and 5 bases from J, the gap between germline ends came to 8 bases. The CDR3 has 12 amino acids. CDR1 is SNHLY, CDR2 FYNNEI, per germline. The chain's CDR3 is CASSRTQDTQYF. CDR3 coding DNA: TGTGCCAGCAGTCGGACCCAAGATACGCAGTATTTT.

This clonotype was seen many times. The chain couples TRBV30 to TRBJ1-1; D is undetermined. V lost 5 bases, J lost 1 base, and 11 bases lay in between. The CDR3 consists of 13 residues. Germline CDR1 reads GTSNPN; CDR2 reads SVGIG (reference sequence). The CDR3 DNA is TGTGCCTGGGCCACGCTGACGAACACTGAAGCTTTCTTT. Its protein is CAWATLTNTEAFF.

CDR3 region: CASRYRVYEQYV. DNA of the CDR3: TGTGCCAGCAGATATAGGGTCTACGAGCAGTACGTC. The J gene is TRBJ2-7, the V gene TRBV9; D is unclear. This CDR3 has 12 residues. Germline V CDR1 and CDR2: SGDLS, YYNGEE. The V gene lost 5 bases and the J gene lost 3 bases, with 9 bases spanning the gap.

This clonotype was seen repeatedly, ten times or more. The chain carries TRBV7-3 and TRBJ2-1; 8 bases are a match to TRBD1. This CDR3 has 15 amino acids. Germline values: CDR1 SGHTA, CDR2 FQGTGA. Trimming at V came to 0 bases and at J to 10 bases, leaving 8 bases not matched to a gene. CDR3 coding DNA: TGTGCCAGCAGCTTAACCGGGACAGGAAATGGCGAGCAGTTCTTC. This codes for CASSLTGTGNGEQFF. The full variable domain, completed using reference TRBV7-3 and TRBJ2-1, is GAGVSQTPSNKVTEKGKYVELRCDPISGHTALYWYRQSLGQGPEFLIYFQGTGAADDSGLPNDRFFAVRPEGSVSTLKIQRTERGDSAVYLCASSLTGTGNGEQFFGPGTRLTVL.

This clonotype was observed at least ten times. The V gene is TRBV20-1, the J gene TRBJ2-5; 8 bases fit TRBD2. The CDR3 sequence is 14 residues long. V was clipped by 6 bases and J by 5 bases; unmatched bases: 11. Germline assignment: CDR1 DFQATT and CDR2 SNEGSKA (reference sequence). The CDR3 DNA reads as TGCAGTGCCACGGGACTAGGCCAGTCGGAGACCCAGTACTTC. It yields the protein CSATGLGQSETQYF.

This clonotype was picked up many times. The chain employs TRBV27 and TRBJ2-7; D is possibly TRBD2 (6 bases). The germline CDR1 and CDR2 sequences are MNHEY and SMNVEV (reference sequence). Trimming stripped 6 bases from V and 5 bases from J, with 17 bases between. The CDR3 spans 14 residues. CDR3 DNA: TGTGCCAGCAGCCCGGGAGTAGGGGACCACGAGCAGTACTTC. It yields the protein CASSPGVGDHEQYF.

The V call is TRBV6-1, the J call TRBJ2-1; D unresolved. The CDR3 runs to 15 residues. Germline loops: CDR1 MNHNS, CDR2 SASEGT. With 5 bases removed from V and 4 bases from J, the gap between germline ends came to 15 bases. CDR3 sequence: CASSLRGVQYNEQFF. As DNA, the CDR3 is TGTGCCAGCAGTTTACGAGGCGTACAGTACAATGAGCAGTTCTTC.

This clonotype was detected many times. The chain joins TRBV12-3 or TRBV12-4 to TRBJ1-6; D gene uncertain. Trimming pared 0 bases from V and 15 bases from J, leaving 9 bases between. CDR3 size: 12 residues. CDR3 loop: CASSLAASVLHF. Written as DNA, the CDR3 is TGTGCCAGCAGTTTAGCGGCGTCTGTCCTCCACTTT.

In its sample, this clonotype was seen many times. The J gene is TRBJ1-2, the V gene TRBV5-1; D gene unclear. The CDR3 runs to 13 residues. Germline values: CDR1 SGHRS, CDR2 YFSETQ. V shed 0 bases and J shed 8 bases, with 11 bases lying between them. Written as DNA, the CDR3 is TGCGCCAGCAGCTTGGCGGTAGGTTACGGCTACACCTTC. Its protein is CASSLAVGYGYTF.